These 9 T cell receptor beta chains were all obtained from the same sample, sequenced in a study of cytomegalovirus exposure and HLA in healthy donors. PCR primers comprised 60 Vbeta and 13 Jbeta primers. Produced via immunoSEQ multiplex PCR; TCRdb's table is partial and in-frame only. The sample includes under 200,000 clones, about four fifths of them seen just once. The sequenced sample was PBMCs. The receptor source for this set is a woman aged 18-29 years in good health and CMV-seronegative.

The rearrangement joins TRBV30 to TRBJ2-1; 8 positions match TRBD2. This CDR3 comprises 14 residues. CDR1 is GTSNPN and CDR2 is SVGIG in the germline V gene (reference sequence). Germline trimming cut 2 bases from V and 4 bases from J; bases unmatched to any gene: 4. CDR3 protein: CAWSSLAAYNEQFF. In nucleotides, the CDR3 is TGTGCCTGGAGTTCACTAGCGGCTTACAATGAGCAGTTCTTC.

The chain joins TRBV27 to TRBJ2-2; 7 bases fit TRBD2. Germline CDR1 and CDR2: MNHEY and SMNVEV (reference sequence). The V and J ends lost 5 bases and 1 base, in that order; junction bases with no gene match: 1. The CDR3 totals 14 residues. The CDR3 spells CASSAGVNTGELFF. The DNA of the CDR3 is TGTGCCAGCAGTGCGGGAGTGAACACCGGGGAGCTGTTTTTT.

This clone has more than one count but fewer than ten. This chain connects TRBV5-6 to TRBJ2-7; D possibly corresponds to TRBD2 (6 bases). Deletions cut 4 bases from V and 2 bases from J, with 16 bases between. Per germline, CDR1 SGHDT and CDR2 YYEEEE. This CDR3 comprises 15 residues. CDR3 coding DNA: TGTGCCAGCAGCGCAATTGGGGGGATTCCCTACGAGCAGTACGTC. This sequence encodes CASSAIGGIPYEQYV.

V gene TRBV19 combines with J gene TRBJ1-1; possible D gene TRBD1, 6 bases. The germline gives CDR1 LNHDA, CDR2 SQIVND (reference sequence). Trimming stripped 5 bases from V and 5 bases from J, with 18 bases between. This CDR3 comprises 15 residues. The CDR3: CASSWSALGQTEAFF. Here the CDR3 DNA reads TGTGCCAGTAGTTGGAGTGCCTTAGGACAGACTGAAGCTTTCTTT.

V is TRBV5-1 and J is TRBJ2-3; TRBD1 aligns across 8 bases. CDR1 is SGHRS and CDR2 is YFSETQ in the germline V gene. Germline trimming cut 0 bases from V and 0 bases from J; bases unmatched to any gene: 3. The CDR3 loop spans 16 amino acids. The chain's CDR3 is CASSLGGQASTDTQYF. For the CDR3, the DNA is TGCGCCAGCAGCTTGGGGGGACAGGCTAGCACAGATACGCAGTATTTT. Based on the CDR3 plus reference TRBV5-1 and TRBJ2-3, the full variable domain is KAGVTQTPRYLIKTRGQQVTLSCSPISGHRSVSWYQQTPGQGLQFLFEYFSETQRNKGNFPGRFSGRQFSNSRSEMNVSTLELGDSALYLCASSLGGQASTDTQYFGPGTRLTVL.

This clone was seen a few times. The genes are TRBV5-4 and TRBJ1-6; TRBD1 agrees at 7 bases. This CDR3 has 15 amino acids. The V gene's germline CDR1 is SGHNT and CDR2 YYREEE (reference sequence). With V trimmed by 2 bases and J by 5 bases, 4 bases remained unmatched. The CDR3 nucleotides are TGTGCCAGCAGCTTACGACAGGGAAATAATTCACCCCTCCACTTT. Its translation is CASSLRQGNNSPLHF.

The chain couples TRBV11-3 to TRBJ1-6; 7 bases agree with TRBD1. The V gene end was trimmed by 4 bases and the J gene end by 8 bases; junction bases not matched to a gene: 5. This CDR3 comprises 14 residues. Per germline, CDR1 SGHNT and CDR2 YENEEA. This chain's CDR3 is CASSWRGTDSPLHF. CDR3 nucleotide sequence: TGTGCCAGCAGCTGGCGAGGGACAGATTCACCCCTCCACTTT.

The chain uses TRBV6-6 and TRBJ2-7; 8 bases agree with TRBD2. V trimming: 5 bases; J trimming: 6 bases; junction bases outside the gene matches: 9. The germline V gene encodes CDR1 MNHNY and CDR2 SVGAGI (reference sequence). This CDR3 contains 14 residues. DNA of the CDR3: TGTGCCAGCAGTCCTGCACGGGAGGGCAGCGAGCAGTACGTC. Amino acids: CASSPAREGSEQYV.

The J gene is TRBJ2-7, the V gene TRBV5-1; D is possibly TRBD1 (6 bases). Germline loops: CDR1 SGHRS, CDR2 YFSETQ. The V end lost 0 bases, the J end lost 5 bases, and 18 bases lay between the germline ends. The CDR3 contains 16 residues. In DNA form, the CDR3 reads TGCGCCAGCAGCTTGGCCGCGACAGGTCGAGTCGACGAGCAGTACTTC. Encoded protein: CASSLAATGRVDEQYF. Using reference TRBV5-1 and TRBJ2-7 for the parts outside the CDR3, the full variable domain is KAGVTQTPRYLIKTRGQQVTLSCSPISGHRSVSWYQQTPGQGLQFLFEYFSETQRNKGNFPGRFSGRQFSNSRSEMNVSTLELGDSALYLCASSLAATGRVDEQYFGPGTRLTVT.